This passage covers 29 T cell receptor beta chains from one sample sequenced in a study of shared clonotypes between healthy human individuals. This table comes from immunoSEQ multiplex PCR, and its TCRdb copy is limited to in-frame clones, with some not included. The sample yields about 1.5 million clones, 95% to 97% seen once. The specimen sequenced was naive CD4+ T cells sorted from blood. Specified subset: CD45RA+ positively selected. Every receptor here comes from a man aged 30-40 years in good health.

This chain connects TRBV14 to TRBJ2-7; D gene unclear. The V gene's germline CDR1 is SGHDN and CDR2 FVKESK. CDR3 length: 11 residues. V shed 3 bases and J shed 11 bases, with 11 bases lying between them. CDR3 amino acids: CASSQQLYKYF. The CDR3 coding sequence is TGTGCCAGCAGCCAGCAGCTCTATAAGTACTTC.

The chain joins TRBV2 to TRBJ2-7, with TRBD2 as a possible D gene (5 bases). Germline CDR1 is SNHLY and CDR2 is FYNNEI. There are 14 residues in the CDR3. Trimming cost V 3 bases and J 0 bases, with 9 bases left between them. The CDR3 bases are TGTGCCAGCAGTGAGGACTCCCCCTCCTACGAGCAGTACTTC. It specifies CASSEDSPSYEQYF.

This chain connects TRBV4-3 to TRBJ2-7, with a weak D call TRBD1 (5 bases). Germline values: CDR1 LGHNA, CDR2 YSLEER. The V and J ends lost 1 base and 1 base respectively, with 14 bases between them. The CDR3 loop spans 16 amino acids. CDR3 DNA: TGCGCCAGCAGCCAAGGCTTTGGGGCCCCGTCCTACGAGCAGTACTTC. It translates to CASSQGFGAPSYEQYF.

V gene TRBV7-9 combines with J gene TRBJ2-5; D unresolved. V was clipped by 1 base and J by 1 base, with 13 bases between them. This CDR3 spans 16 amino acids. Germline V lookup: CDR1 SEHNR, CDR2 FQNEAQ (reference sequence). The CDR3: CASSLVTLAVQETQYF. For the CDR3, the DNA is TGTGCCAGCAGCTTAGTAACTTTGGCGGTCCAAGAGACCCAGTACTTC.

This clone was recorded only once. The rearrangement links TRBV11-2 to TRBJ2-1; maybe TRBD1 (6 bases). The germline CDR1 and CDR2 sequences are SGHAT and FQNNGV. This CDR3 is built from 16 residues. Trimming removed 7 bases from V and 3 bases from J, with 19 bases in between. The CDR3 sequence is CASMDRRGRDYNEQFF. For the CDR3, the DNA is TGTGCCAGCATGGACAGAAGGGGCCGGGACTACAATGAGCAGTTCTTC.

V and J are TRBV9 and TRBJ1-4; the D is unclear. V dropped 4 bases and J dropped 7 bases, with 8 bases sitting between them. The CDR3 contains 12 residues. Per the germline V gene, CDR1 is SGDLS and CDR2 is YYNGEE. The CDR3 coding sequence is TGTGCCAGCAGCCGTAGGTCTGAAAAACTGTTTTTT. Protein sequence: CASSRRSEKLFF.

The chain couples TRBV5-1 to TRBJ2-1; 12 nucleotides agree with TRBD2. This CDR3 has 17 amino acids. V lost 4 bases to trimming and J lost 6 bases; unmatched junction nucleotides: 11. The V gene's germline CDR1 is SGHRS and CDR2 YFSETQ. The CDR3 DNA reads TGCGCCAGCAGCCAAAACCTCCTAGCGGGAGGGCCCAATGAGCAGTTCTTC. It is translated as CASSQNLLAGGPNEQFF.

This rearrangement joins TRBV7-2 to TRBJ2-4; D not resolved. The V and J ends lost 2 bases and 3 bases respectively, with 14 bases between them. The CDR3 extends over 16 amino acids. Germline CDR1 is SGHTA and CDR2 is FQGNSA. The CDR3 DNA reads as TGTGCCAGCAGCTTATGGGCAGGAACTCACAAAAACATTCAGTACTTC. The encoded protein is CASSLWAGTHKNIQYF.

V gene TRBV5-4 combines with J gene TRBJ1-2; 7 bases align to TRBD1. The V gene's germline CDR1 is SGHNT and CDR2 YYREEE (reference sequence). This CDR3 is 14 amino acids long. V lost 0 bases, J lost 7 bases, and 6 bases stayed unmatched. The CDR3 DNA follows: TGTGCCAGCAGCTTGGCGAAAAACAGGGGTGGCTACACCTTC. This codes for CASSLAKNRGGYTF.

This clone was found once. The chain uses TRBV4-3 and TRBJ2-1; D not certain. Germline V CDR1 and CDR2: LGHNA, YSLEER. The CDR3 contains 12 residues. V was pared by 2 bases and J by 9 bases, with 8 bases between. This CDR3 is CASSQMWSEQFF. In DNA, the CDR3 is TGCGCCAGCAGCCAAATGTGGAGTGAGCAGTTCTTC.

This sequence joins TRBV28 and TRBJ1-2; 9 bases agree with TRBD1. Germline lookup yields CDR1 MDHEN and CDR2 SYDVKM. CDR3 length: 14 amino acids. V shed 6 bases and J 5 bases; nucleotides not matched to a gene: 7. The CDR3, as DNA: TGTGCCAGCAGAACAGGGGGCTTAAATTATGGCTACACCTTC. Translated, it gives CASRTGGLNYGYTF.

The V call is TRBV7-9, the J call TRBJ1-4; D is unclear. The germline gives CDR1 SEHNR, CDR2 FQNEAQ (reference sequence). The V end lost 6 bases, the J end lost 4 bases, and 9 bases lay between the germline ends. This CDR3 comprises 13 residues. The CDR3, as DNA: TGTGCCAGCAGTCTCAAGATTAATGAAAAACTGTTTTTT. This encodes CASSLKINEKLFF.

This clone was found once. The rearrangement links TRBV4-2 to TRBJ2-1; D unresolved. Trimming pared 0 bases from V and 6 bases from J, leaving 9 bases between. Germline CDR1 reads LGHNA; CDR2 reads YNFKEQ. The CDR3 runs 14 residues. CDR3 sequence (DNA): TGTGCCAGCAGCCAAGATTTTGGGGTCAATGAGCAGTTCTTC. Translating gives CASSQDFGVNEQFF.

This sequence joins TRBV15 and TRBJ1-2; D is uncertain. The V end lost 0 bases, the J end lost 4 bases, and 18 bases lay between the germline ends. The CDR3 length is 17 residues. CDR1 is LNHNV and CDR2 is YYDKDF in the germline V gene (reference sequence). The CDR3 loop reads CATSRDPMAADLYGYTF. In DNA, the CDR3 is TGTGCCACCAGCAGAGATCCGATGGCAGCAGACCTCTATGGCTACACCTTC.

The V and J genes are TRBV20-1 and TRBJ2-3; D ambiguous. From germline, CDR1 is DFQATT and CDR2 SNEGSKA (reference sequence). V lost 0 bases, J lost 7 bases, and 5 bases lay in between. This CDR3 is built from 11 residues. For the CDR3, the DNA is TGCAGTGCTAGAGATCAAAATACGCAGTATTTT. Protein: CSARDQNTQYF.

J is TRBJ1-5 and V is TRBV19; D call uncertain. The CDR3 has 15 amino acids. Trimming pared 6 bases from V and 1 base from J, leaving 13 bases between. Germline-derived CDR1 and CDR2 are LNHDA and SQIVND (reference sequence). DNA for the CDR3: TGTGCCAGTAGCATACGGCGCCCGAGCAATCAGCCCCAGCATTTT. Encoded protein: CASSIRRPSNQPQHF.

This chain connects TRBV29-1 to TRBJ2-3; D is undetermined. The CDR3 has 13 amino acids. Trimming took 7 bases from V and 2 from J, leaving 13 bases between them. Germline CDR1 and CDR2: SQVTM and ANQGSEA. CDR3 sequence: CSASRPLTDTQYF. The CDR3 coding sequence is TGCAGCGCCTCTAGGCCCCTCACAGATACGCAGTATTTT.

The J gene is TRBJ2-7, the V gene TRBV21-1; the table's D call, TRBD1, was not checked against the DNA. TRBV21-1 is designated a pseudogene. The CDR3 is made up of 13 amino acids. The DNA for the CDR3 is TGTGCCAGCAGCAAAGTAACAGGGGCCGAGCAGTACTTC. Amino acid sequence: CASSKVTGAEQYF.

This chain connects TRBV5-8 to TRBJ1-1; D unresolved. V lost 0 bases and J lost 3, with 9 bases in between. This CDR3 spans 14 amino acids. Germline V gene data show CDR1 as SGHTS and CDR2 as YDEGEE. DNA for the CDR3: TGTGCCAGCAGCTTGGCCGGCCTGGACACTGAAGCTTTCTTT. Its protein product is CASSLAGLDTEAFF.

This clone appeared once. CDR3 in DNA: TGTGCCAGCTCACCAAGGAGACAGGGCCTCTACGAGCAGTACTTC. Translated, it gives CASSPRRQGLYEQYF. The chain uses TRBV18 and TRBJ2-7; 7 bases line up with TRBD1. Germline V gene lookup returns CDR1 KGHSH and CDR2 LQKENI. The CDR3 has 15 residues. Losses at the gene ends were 2 bases for V and 3 bases for J; bases not matched to a gene: 7. The whole variable domain, remainder taken from reference TRBV18 and TRBJ2-7, is NAGVMQNPRHLVRRRGQEARLRCSPMKGHSHVYWYRQLPEEGLKFMVYLQKENIIDESGMPKERFSAEFPKEGPSILRIQQVVRGDSAAYFCASSPRRQGLYEQYFGPGTRLTVT.

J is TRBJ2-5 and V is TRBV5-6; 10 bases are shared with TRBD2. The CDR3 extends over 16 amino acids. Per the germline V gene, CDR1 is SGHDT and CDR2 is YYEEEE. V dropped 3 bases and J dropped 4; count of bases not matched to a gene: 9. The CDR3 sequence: CASSWRTSGGVETQYF. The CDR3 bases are TGTGCCAGCAGCTGGAGGACTAGCGGTGGAGTAGAGACCCAGTACTTC.

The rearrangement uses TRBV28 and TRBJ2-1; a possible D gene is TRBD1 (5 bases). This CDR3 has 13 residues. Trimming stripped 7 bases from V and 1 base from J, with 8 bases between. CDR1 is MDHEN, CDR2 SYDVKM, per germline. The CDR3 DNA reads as TGTGCCAGCAAAGGGGTATCCTACAATGAGCAGTTCTTC. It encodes CASKGVSYNEQFF.

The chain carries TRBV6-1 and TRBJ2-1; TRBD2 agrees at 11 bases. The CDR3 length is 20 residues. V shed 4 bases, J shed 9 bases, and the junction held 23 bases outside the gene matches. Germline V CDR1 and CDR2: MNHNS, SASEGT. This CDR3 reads CASSGRTRVGLAGGRGEQFF. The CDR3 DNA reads TGTGCCAGCAGTGGAAGGACAAGGGTGGGGCTAGCGGGAGGCCGGGGTGAGCAGTTCTTC.

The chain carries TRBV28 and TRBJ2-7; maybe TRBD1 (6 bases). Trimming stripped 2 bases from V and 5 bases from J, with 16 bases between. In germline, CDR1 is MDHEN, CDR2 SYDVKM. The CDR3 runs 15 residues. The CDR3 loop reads CASSLPRTARDEQYF. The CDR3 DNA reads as TGTGCCAGCAGTTTACCCCGGACAGCCCGGGACGAGCAGTACTTC.

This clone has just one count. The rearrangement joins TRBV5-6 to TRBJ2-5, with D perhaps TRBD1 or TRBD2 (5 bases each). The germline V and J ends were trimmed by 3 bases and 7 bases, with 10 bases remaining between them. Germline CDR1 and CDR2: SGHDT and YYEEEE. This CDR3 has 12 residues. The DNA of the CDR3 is TGTGCCAGCAGCTCGGGACCGGCGACCCAGTACTTC. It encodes CASSSGPATQYF. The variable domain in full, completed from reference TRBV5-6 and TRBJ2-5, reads DAGVTQSPTHLIKTRGQQVTLRCSPKSGHDTVSWYQQALGQGPQFIFQYYEEEERQRGNFPDRFSGHQFPNYSSELNVNALLLGDSALYLCASSSGPATQYFGPGTRLLVL.

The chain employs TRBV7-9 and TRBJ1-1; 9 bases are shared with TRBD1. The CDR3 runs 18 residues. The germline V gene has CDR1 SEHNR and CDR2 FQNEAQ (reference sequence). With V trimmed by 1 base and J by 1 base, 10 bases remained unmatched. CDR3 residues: CASSLGGTGRLGNTEAFF. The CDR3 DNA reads TGTGCCAGCAGCTTAGGCGGGACAGGGAGGCTGGGGAACACTGAAGCTTTCTTT.

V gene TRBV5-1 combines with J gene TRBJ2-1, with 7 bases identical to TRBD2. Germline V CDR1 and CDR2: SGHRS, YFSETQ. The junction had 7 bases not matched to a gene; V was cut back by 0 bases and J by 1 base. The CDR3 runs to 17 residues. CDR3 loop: CASSLVGEGQSYNEQFF. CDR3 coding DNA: TGCGCCAGCAGCTTGGTGGGGGAGGGCCAATCCTACAATGAGCAGTTCTTC.

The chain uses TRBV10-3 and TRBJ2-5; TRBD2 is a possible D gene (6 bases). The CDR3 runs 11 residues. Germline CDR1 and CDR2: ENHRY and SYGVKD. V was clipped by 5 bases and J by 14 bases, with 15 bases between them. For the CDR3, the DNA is TGTGCCATCAGTAACATACTTAGCGGCTACTTC. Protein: CAISNILSGYF.

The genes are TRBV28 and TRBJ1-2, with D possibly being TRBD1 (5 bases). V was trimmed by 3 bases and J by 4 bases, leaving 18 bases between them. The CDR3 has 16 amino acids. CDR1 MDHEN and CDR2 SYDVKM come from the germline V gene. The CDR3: CASSFQPIGRAYGYTF. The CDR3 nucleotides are TGTGCCAGCAGTTTTCAACCGATTGGCAGGGCCTATGGCTACACCTTC.